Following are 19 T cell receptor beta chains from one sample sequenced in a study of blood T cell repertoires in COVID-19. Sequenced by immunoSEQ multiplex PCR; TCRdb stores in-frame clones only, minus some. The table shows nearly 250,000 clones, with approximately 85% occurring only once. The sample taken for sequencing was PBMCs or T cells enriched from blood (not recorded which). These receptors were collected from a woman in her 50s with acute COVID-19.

The CDR3 region is CASSPGYSNQPQHF. The DNA for the CDR3 is TGTGCCAGCAGCCCGGGGTATAGCAATCAGCCCCAGCATTTT. The V and J genes are TRBV7-9 and TRBJ1-5; D gene uncertain. CDR1 and CDR2 from the germline V gene are SEHNR and FQNEAQ (reference sequence). This CDR3 is built from 14 residues. Trimming removed 5 bases at V and 0 bases at J, with 8 bases between.

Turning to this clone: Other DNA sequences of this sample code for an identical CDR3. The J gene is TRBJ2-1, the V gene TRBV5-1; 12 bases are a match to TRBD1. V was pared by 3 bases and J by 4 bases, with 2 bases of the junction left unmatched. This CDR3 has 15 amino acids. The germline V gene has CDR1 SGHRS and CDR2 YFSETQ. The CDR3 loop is CASSSGQGAYNEQFF. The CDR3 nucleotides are TGCGCCAGCAGCTCGGGACAGGGGGCATACAATGAGCAGTTCTTC.

CDR3 coding DNA: TGTGCCAGCAGTGCGGCCAGCTCCTATAATTCACCCCTCCACTTT. Encoded protein: CASSAASSYNSPLHF. The chain joins TRBV27 to TRBJ1-6; D unclear. The CDR3 consists of 15 residues. Deletions cut 5 bases from V and 0 bases from J, with 8 bases between. CDR1 and CDR2 (germline): MNHEY, SMNVEV (reference sequence).

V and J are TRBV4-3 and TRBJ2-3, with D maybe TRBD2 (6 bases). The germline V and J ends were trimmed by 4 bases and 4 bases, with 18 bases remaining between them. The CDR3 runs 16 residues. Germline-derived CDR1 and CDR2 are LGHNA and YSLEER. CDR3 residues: CASSPGSARGSDTQYF. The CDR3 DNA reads TGCGCCAGCAGCCCCGGGTCGGCGCGGGGCTCAGATACGCAGTATTTT.

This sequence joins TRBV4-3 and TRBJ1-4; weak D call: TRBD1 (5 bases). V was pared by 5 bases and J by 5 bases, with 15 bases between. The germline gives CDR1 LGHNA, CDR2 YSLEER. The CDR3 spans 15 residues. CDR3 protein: CASSSQGLGNEKLFF. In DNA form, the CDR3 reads TGCGCCAGCAGCTCCCAGGGCCTAGGGAATGAAAAACTGTTTTTT.

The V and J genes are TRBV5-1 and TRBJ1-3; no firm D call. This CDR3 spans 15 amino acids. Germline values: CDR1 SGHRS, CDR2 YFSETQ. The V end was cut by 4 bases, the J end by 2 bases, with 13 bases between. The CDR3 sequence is CASSPVAVAGNTIYF. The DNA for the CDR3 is TGCGCCAGCAGCCCGGTCGCGGTCGCTGGAAACACCATATATTTT. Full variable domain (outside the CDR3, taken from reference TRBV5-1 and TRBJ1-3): KAGVTQTPRYLIKTRGQQVTLSCSPISGHRSVSWYQQTPGQGLQFLFEYFSETQRNKGNFPGRFSGRQFSNSRSEMNVSTLELGDSALYLCASSPVAVAGNTIYFGEGSWLTVV.

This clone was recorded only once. Written as DNA, the CDR3 is TGTGCCAGCAGCTCTTATAGGGCTGGGGGGAATCGGGAGACCCAGTACTTC. It is translated as CASSSYRAGGNRETQYF. The gene calls are TRBV7-2 and TRBJ2-5, with a weak D call TRBD2 (6 bases). CDR1 and CDR2 from the germline V gene are SGHTA and FQGNSA. CDR3 length: 17 residues. V was cut by 4 bases and J by 5 bases, with 23 bases left in between.

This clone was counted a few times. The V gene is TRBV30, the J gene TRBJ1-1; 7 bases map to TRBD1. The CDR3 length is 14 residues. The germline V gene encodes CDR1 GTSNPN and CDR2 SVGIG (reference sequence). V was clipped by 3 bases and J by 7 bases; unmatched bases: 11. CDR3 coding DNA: TGTGCCTGGAGCTCTCTCAGGGGGAAGGGTGAAGCTTTCTTT. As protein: CAWSSLRGKGEAFF.

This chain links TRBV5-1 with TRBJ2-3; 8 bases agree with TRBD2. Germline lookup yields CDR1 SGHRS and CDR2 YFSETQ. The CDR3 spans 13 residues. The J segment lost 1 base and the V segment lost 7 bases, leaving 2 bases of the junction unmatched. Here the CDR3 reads CASSGGGTDTQYF. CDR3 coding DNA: TGCGCCAGCTCGGGGGGGGGCACAGATACGCAGTATTTT.

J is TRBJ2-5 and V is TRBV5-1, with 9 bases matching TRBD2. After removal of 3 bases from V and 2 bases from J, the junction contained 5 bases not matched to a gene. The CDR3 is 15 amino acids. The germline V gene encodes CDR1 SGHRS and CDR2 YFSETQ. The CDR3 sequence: CASSSSGVTQETQYF. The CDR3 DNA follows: TGCGCCAGCAGCTCTAGCGGGGTCACTCAAGAGACCCAGTACTTC.

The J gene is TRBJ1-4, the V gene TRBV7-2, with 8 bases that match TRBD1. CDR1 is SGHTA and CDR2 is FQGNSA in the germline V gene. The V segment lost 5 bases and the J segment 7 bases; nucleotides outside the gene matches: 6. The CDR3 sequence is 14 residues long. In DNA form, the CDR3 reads TGTGCCAGCAGCATAGACAGGGGCGGTGAAAAACTGTTTTTT. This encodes CASSIDRGGEKLFF.

The CDR3, as DNA: TGTGCCAGCAGCTCGGGGGTAGCGGGTAGCACAGATACGCAGTATTTT. It is translated as CASSSGVAGSTDTQYF. This chain links TRBV7-3 with TRBJ2-3; 7 bases are a match to TRBD2. J was trimmed by 0 bases and V by 4 bases; bases with no gene match: 7. Germline values: CDR1 SGHTA, CDR2 FQGTGA. The length of the CDR3 is 16 residues.

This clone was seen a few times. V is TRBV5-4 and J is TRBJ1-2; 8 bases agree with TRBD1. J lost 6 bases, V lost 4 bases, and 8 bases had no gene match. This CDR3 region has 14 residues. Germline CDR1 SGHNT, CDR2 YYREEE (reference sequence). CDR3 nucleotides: TGTGCCAGCAGCCTCACAGGGGGTTTGGATGGCTACACCTTC. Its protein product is CASSLTGGLDGYTF.

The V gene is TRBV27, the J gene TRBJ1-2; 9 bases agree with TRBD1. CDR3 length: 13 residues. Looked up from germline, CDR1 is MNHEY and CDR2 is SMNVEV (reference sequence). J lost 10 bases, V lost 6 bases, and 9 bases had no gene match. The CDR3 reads CASRSPGTGIYTF. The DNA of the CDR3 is TGTGCCAGCAGGTCTCCCGGGACAGGGATCTACACCTTC.

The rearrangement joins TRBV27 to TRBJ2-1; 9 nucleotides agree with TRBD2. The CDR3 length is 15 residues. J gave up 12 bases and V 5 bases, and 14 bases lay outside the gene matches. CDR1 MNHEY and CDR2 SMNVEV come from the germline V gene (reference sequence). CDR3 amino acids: CASSPTRGGALWQFF. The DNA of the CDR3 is TGTGCCAGCAGTCCCACCCGCGGGGGGGCCTTGTGGCAGTTCTTC.

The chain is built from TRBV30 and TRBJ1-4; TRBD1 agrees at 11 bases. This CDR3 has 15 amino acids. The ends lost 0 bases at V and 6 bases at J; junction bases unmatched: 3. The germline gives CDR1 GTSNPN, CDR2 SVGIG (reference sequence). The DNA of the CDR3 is TGTGCCTGGAGTGTCCGGGACAGGGGGTATGAAAAACTGTTTTTT. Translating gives CAWSVRDRGYEKLFF.

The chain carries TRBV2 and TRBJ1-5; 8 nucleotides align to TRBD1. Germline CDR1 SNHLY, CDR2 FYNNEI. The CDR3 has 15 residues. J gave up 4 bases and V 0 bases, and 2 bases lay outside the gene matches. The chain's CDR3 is CASSEAGQGNQPQHF. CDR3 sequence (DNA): TGTGCCAGCAGTGAAGCCGGACAGGGAAATCAGCCCCAGCATTTT.

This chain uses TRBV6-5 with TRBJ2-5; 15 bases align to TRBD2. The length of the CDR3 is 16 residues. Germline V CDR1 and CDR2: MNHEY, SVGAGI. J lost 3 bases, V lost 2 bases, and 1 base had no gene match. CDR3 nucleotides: TGTGCCAGCAGTTACAGGACTAGCGGGGGGGAAGAGACCCAGTACTTC. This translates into CASSYRTSGGEETQYF.

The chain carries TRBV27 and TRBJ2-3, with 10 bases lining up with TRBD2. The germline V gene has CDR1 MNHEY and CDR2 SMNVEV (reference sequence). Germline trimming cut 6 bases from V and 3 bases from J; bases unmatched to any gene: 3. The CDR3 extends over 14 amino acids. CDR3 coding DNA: TGTGCCAGCAGACTAGCGGGGAAGACAGATACGCAGTATTTT. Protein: CASRLAGKTDTQYF.